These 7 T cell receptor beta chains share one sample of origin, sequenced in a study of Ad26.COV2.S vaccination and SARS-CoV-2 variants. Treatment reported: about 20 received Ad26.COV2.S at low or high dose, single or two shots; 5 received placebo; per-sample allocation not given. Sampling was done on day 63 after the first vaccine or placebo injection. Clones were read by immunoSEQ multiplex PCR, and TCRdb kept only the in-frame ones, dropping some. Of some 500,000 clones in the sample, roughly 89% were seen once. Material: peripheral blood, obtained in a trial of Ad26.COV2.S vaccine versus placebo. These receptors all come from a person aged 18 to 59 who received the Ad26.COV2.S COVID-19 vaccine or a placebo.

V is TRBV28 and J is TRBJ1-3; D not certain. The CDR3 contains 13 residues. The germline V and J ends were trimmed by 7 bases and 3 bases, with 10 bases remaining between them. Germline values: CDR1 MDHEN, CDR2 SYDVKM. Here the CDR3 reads CASTRHGGNTIYF. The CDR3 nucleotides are TGTGCCAGCACCCGACATGGTGGAAACACCATATATTTT.

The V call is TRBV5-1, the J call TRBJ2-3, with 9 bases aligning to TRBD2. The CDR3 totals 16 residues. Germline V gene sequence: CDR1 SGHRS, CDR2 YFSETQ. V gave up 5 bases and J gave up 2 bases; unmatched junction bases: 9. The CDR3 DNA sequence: TGCGCCAGCAGTAAAGGTCTAGCGGGGTTCACAGATACGCAGTATTTT. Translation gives CASSKGLAGFTDTQYF.

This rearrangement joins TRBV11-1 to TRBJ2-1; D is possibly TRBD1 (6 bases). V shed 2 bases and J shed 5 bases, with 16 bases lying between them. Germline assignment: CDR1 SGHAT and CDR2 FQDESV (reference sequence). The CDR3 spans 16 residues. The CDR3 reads CASSLLRDIVHNEQFF. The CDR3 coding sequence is TGTGCCAGCAGCTTACTGAGGGACATCGTCCACAATGAGCAGTTCTTC.

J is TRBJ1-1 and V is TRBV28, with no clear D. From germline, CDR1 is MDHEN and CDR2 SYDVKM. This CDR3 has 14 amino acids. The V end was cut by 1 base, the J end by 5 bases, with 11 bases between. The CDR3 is CASSLSSDVTEAFF. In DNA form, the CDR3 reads TGTGCCAGCAGTTTATCGTCAGACGTAACTGAAGCTTTCTTT. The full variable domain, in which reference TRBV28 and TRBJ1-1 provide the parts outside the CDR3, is DVKVTQSSRYLVKRTGEKVFLECVQDMDHENMFWYRQDPGLGLRLIYFSYDVKMKEKGDIPEGYSVSREKKERFSLILESASTNQTSMYLCASSLSSDVTEAFFGQGTRLTVV.

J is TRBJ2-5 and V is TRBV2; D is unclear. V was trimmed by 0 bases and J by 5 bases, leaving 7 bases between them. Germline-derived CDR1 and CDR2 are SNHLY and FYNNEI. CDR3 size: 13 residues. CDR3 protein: CASSEATRETQYF. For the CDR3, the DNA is TGTGCCAGCAGTGAAGCGACGAGGGAGACCCAGTACTTC.

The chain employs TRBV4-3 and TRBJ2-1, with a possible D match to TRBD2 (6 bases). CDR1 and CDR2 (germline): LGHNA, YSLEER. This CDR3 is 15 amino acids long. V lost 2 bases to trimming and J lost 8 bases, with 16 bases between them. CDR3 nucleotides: TGCGCCAGCAGCCAAATGTTCACGGGAGTATATGAGCAGTTCTTC. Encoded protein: CASSQMFTGVYEQFF.

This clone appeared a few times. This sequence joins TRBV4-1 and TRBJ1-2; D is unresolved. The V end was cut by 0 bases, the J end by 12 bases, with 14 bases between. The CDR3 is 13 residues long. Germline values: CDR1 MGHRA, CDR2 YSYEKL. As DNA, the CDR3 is TGCGCCAGCAGCCAAGAAGGACGGGCATCGCACACCTTC. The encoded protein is CASSQEGRASHTF.